The clone carrying this TCR beta chain occurred a few times. This sample stems from a study of patients and donors after allogeneic stem cell transplantation. TCRdb re-called the RT-PCR reads through MiXCR, storing one row per CDR3 protein. The data contain roughly 960,000 distinct CDR3 sequences, roughly 18% of them singletons. The germline CDR1 and CDR2 sequences are KGHSH and LQKENI. CDR3 size: 17 residues. V was cut by 1 base and J by 4 bases, with 17 bases left in between. V gene TRBV18 combines with J gene TRBJ1-5; a possible D gene is TRBD1 (6 bases). The specimen sequenced was blood, either unsorted or a sorted T cell fraction (not recorded which). The receptor was isolated from a human donor who was either an allogeneic HSCT recipient or a stem cell or donor lymphocyte infusion donor (not recorded which). It is not recorded whose cells these are; they may come from a transplant donor. The chain's CDR3 is CASSPLSRGLGNQPQHF. CDR3 bases: TGTGCCAGCTCACCACTTTCGAGGGGGTTAGGAAATCAGCCCCAGCATTTT.